The clone carrying this T cell receptor beta chain was counted at least ten times. Its antigen is not identified. This sample is part of a study of early T cells in non-severe SARS-CoV-2 infection. Study at large: Sequencing of bulk RNA from unsorted whole blood was done, without chain pairing. Study-level results: Anti-spike CD8 specificities were favored by VDJdb matching, whose results missed private and CD4 specificities.

The protocol attached unique molecular identifiers to individual cDNA molecules. TCRdb ran MiXCR on the 5' RACE reads and lists one entry per CDR3 protein. The sample has some 40,000 distinct CDR3 sequences, less than 5% seen once. Trimming at V came to 4 bases and at J to 3 bases, leaving 4 bases not matched to a gene. The length of the CDR3 is 14 residues. Germline V gives CDR1 SGHRS, CDR2 YFSETQ. Sample: whole blood. The chain links TRBV5-1 to TRBJ2-7; the match to TRBD1 covers 10 bases. The clonotype was recovered from an adult who was a healthcare worker with PCR-confirmed SARS-CoV-2 infection or an uninfected control (not recorded which). The CDR3 is CASSPWTGGYEQYF. In DNA form, the CDR3 reads TGCGCCAGCAGCCCCTGGACAGGGGGCTACGAGCAGTACTTC.